The present T cell receptor (beta chain) was sequenced within a study of blood T cell repertoires in COVID-19. Overall study context: There were acute and convalescent COVID-19 samples, and they came from the United States, Italy and Spain. Nucleic acid was either cDNA or gDNA, and it came from T cells, B-cell-depleted T cells, or PBMCs.

Authors' analysis steps: Researchers report that nucleated cell counts were estimated from reference gene primer amplification. Only in-frame clones appear in the TCRdb table, and some are missing; sequencing was by immunoSEQ multiplex PCR. That table furnishes V, J and clone size, whereas the DNA furnished D and trimming. There are tens of thousands of clones in the sample; 87% occur only once, and approximately 6.4% lies in the top ten. The CDR3 covers 16 residues. V lost 5 bases and J lost 4, with 18 bases in between. The germline V gene encodes CDR1 SGHRS and CDR2 YFSETQ. V gene TRBV5-1 combines with J gene TRBJ2-2, with TRBD1 as a possible D gene (5 bases). This TCR derives from a woman aged 45-65 years with acute or convalescent COVID-19. The specimen was peripheral blood. CDR3 region: CASRPEPGFGTGELFF. CDR3 nucleotide sequence: TGCGCCAGCAGACCTGAACCAGGGTTCGGCACCGGGGAGCTGTTTTTT.